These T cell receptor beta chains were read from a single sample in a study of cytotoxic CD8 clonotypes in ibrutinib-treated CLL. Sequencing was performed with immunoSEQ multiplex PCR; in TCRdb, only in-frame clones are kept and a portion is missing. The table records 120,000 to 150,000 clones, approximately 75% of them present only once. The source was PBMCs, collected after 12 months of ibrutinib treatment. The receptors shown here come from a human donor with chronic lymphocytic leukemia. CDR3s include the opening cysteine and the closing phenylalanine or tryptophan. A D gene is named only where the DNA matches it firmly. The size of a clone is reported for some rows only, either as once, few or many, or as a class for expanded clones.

CDR3 DNA: TGTGCCACTTCGAACTCGGGAAAACTGTTTTTT
CDR3 protein: CATSNSGKLFF
V gene: TRBV6-5
clone size: .
CDR3 length: 11
J gene: TRBJ1-4
D gene: .

CDR3 DNA: TGTGCCAGCAGGCAGGGACTAGCGGGGGGCTACAATGAGCAGTTCTTC
CDR3 protein: CASRQGLAGGYNEQFF
V gene: TRBV5-4
clone size: .
CDR3 length: 16
J gene: TRBJ2-1
D gene: TRBD2

CDR3 DNA: TGTGCCAGCAGTTCCGGACAGAAGAACACTGAAGCTTTCTTT
CDR3 protein: CASSSGQKNTEAFF
V gene: TRBV27
clone size: once
CDR3 length: 14
J gene: TRBJ1-1
D gene: .

CDR3 DNA: TGTGCCAGCGCGACAGGGCGCCGTGGCTACACCTTC
CDR3 protein: CASATGRRGYTF
V gene: TRBV6-5
clone size: .
CDR3 length: 12
J gene: TRBJ1-2
D gene: TRBD1

CDR3 DNA: TGTGCCAGCGCGCCCGGGACTCAAACCGTCTACGAGCAGTACTTC
CDR3 protein: CASAPGTQTVYEQYF
V gene: TRBV2
clone size: .
CDR3 length: 15
J gene: TRBJ2-7
D gene: .

CDR3 DNA: TGCGCCAGCAGCCAAGTAGCCGGGCCTAGGTACGAGCAGTACTTC
CDR3 protein: CASSQVAGPRYEQYF
V gene: TRBV4-1
clone size: once
CDR3 length: 15
J gene: TRBJ2-7
D gene: .

CDR3 DNA: TGTGCCAGCAGTTCAGGGAGCTCCTACAATGAGCAGTTCTTC
CDR3 protein: CASSSGSSYNEQFF
V gene: TRBV6-5
clone size: .
CDR3 length: 14
J gene: TRBJ2-1
D gene: .

CDR3 DNA: TGCAGCGTTCAGGTCACTGAAGCTTTCTTT
CDR3 protein: CSVQVTEAFF
V gene: TRBV29-1
clone size: .
CDR3 length: 10
J gene: TRBJ1-1
D gene: .

CDR3 DNA: TGTGCCAGCATTAGCGGCAGCTCCTACGAGCAGTACTTC
CDR3 protein: CASISGSSYEQYF
V gene: TRBV2
clone size: .
CDR3 length: 13
J gene: TRBJ2-7
D gene: .

CDR3 DNA: TGTGCCAGTAGTAGTCTAACTGGTTCACCCCTCCACTTT
CDR3 protein: CASSSLTGSPLHF
V gene: TRBV19
clone size: few
CDR3 length: 13
J gene: TRBJ1-6
D gene: .

CDR3 DNA: TGTGCCAGCAGCGTAGAACCCACAGGGTACGCCGGGGAGCTGTTTTTT
CDR3 protein: CASSVEPTGYAGELFF
V gene: TRBV9
clone size: .
CDR3 length: 16
J gene: TRBJ2-2
D gene: .

CDR3 DNA: TGTGCCAGCAGCCCGGGACAGGAACCTGAAGCTTTCTTT
CDR3 protein: CASSPGQEPEAFF
V gene: TRBV5-5
clone size: .
CDR3 length: 13
J gene: TRBJ1-1
D gene: TRBD1

CDR3 DNA: TGTGCCAGCAGGACAGGGACCGCTAGCAATCAGCCCCAGCATTTT
CDR3 protein: CASRTGTASNQPQHF
V gene: TRBV28
clone size: .
CDR3 length: 15
J gene: TRBJ1-5
D gene: TRBD1

CDR3 DNA: TGCGCCAGCAGCTGCGATCCCATGTATAGCAATCAGCCCCAGCATTTT
CDR3 protein: CASSCDPMYSNQPQHF
V gene: TRBV5-1
clone size: few
CDR3 length: 16
J gene: TRBJ1-5
D gene: .

CDR3 DNA: TGTGCCAGCAGTGGGACAGGGCAGCCCCAGCATTTT
CDR3 protein: CASSGTGQPQHF
V gene: TRBV25-1
clone size: few
CDR3 length: 12
J gene: TRBJ1-5
D gene: TRBD1

CDR3 DNA: TGTGCCAGCAGCGGACACAGGGACTCTGGGGCCAACGTCCTGACTTTC
CDR3 protein: CASSGHRDSGANVLTF
V gene: TRBV5-4
clone size: .
CDR3 length: 16
J gene: TRBJ2-6
D gene: .

CDR3 DNA: TGTGCCACCATGAGCGAATGGGGGACAGTCAATCAGCCCCAGCATTTT
CDR3 protein: CATMSEWGTVNQPQHF
V gene: TRBV10-3
clone size: .
CDR3 length: 16
J gene: TRBJ1-5
D gene: TRBD1

CDR3 DNA: TGTGCTAGTGGAACCGGGACAGGTCTAGGACAGCCCCAGCATTTT
CDR3 protein: CASGTGTGLGQPQHF
V gene: TRBV12-5
clone size: once
CDR3 length: 15
J gene: TRBJ1-5
D gene: TRBD1

CDR3 DNA: TGTGCCAGCAGCTCCAAGGGACGGTGGGGCTACACCTTC
CDR3 protein: CASSSKGRWGYTF
V gene: TRBV6-5
clone size: once
CDR3 length: 13
J gene: TRBJ1-2
D gene: .

CDR3 DNA: TGCGCCAGCAGCACCACTAGCGGGGGACTCACCGGGGAGCTGTTTTTT
CDR3 protein: CASSTTSGGLTGELFF
V gene: TRBV5-1
clone size: few
CDR3 length: 16
J gene: TRBJ2-2
D gene: TRBD2

CDR3 DNA: TGTGCCAGCAGTGAACAGGGGGATCAGCCCCAGCATTTT
CDR3 protein: CASSEQGDQPQHF
V gene: TRBV6-4
clone size: .
CDR3 length: 13
J gene: TRBJ1-5
D gene: TRBD1

CDR3 DNA: TGCGCCAGCAGCTTGAGCGTCAACTATGGCTACACCTTC
CDR3 protein: CASSLSVNYGYTF
V gene: TRBV5-1
clone size: few
CDR3 length: 13
J gene: TRBJ1-2
D gene: .

CDR3 DNA: TGCGCCAGCAGCCCTTCACAGAGACATAATGAAAAACTGTTTTTT
CDR3 protein: CASSPSQRHNEKLFF
V gene: TRBV5-1
clone size: .
CDR3 length: 15
J gene: TRBJ1-4
D gene: .

CDR3 DNA: TGTGCCAGCAGTGAGTTCACCCGGGACAGATTCTTTTCCTACGAGCAGTACTTC
CDR3 protein: CASSEFTRDRFFSYEQYF
V gene: TRBV2
clone size: .
CDR3 length: 18
J gene: TRBJ2-7
D gene: TRBD1

CDR3 DNA: TGTGCCAGCAGCTTAACAGGGGCCGTCGGCTACACCTTC
CDR3 protein: CASSLTGAVGYTF
V gene: TRBV7-9
clone size: .
CDR3 length: 13
J gene: TRBJ1-2
D gene: TRBD1

CDR3 DNA: TGTGCCAGCAGCCCCAATGGTCGGGGAAGCGTTGAAAAACTGTTTTTT
CDR3 protein: CASSPNGRGSVEKLFF
V gene: TRBV13
clone size: .
CDR3 length: 16
J gene: TRBJ1-4
D gene: .

CDR3 DNA: TGCAGTGCTATGGCCCCTGATACGCAGTATTTT
CDR3 protein: CSAMAPDTQYF
V gene: TRBV20-1
clone size: .
CDR3 length: 11
J gene: TRBJ2-3
D gene: .

CDR3 DNA: TGTGCCAGCAGCTTGGCCGGGACTAGCGGGCCATCTTACGAGCAGTACTTC
CDR3 protein: CASSLAGTSGPSYEQYF
V gene: TRBV7-9
clone size: few
CDR3 length: 17
J gene: TRBJ2-7
D gene: TRBD2